The T cell receptor (beta chain) under discussion was sequenced for a study of blood T cell repertoires in COVID-19. Across the study: Whether acute or convalescent, the COVID-19 samples came from the United States, Italy and Spain. PBMCs, B-cell-depleted T cells, or T cells provided the cDNA or gDNA that made up the material.

Per the authors' pipeline: Estimation of nucleated cell counts was performed using reference gene primer amplification. Some clones are missing from TCRdb's copy, which holds only in-frame ones; the method was immunoSEQ multiplex PCR. The DNA was the basis for D and trimming; V, J and clone size are from that table. The sample holds hundreds of thousands of clones, approximately 80% seen once. The CDR3 sequence is 17 residues long. J lost 1 base, V lost 2 bases, and 3 bases had no gene match. CDR1 is MNHEY, CDR2 SVGEGT, per germline. Sequences were obtained from peripheral blood. This TCR was sampled from an elderly woman with acute or convalescent COVID-19. This sequence joins TRBV6-2 or TRBV6-3 and TRBJ2-5; 14 bases are shared with TRBD2. The chain's CDR3 is CASSYGTSGGSQETQYF. The CDR3 coding sequence is TGTGCCAGCAGTTACGGGACTAGCGGGGGAAGCCAAGAGACCCAGTACTTC.